This T cell receptor (beta chain) was sequenced in a study of identical twins. In its sample, this clonotype was seen many times. In germline, CDR1 is SGHAT, CDR2 FQNNGV. The CDR3 loop spans 16 amino acids. Trimming took 1 base from V and 3 from J; bases not matched to a gene: 7. After template switching added a universal primer site, the resulting cDNA carried unique molecular identifiers. TCRdb used MiXCR to reprocess the 5' RACE reads, holding one entry per CDR3 protein. The sample lists some 900,000 distinct CDR3 sequences; 10% to 15% were seen once. This same sample was also part of a study on yellow fever vaccine responses in identical twins.

V gene TRBV11-2 combines with J gene TRBJ1-1; 8 bases align to TRBD1. The material sequenced was PBMCs. The source is a woman aged 18-30 years in good health. CDR3 loop: CASSLVYRGVDTEAFF. DNA for the CDR3: TGTGCCAGCAGCTTAGTTTACAGGGGGGTTGACACTGAAGCTTTCTTT.